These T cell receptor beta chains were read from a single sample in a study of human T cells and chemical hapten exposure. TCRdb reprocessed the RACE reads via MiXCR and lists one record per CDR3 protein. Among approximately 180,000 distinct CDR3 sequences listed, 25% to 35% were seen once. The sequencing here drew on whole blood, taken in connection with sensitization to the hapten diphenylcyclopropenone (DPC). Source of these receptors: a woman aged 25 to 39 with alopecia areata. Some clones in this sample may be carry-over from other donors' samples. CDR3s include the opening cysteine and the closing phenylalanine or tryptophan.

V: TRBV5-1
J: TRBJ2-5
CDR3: CASSFAGSATEGTQYF

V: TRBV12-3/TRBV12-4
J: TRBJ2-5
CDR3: CASKMGWGADQETQYF

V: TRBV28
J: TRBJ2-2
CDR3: CASSLVGHANTGELFF

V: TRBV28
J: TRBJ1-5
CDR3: CASSTADRWDQPQHF

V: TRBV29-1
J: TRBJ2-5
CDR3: CSVVVLETQYF

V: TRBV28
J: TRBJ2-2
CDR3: CASSLLAGQGSGELFF

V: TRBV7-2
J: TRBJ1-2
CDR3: CASSPTTFDSYGYTF

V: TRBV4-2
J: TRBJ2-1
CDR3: CASSQVGTGSAYEQFF

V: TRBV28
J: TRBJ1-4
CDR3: CASSSVESATNEKLFF

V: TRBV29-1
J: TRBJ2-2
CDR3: CNAGQAMAGELFF

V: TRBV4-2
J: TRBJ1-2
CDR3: CASSQDLYAYGYTF

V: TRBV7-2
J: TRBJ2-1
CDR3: CASSFGSSYNEQFF

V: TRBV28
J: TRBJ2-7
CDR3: CASSFSPGTPGVQYF

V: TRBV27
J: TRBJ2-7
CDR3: CASSWQGGYEQYF

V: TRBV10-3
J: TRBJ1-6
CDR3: CAISGPSGSPLHF

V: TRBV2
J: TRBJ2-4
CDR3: CASSSTPNIQYF

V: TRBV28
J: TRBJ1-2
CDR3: CASRRGAIYGYTF

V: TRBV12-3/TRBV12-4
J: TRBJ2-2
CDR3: CASSPLAGGPNTGELFF

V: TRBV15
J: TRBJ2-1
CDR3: CATSRDLDGEQFF

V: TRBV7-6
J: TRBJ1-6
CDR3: CASSPGVPYSPLHF

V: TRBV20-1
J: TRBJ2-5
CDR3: CSARVERGAGETQYF

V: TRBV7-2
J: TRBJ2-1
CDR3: CASSLDLGLAGKNEQFF

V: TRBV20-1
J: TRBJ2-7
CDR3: CSAEDRGYEQYF

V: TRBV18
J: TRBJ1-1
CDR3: CASSSYTGNTEAFF

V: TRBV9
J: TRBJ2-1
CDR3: CASNPFRGDNEQFF

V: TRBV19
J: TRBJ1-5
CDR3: CASSIGGTSGQPQHF

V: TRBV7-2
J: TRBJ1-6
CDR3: CASSSEQYNSPLHF

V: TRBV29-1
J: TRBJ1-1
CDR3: CSVEDLKGANTEAFF